These 23 T cell receptor beta chains were all obtained from the same sample, sequenced in a study of blood T cell repertoires in COVID-19. This table comes from immunoSEQ multiplex PCR, and its TCRdb copy is limited to in-frame clones, with some not included. The sample includes 180,000 or so clones, roughly four fifths of them seen just once. Sample: peripheral blood. The receptor source for this set is a woman aged 40 to 49 with COVID-19, enrolled during active disease.

The chain combines TRBV7-3 with TRBJ2-3, with TRBD1 matching over 8 bases. With V trimmed by 3 bases and J by 6 bases, 8 bases remained unmatched. This CDR3 is 15 amino acids long. Germline loops: CDR1 SGHTA, CDR2 FQGTGA. CDR3 residues: CASSFTGQGSDTQYF. The CDR3 DNA follows: TGTGCCAGCAGCTTCACTGGACAGGGCTCGGATACGCAGTATTTT.

The rearrangement links TRBV2 to TRBJ1-3; D not certain. Germline values: CDR1 SNHLY, CDR2 FYNNEI. Trimming took 2 bases from V and 0 from J, leaving 8 bases between them. The CDR3 consists of 15 residues. The CDR3 sequence is CASSEIGGSGNTIYF. The DNA for the CDR3 is TGTGCCAGCAGTGAAATAGGCGGCTCTGGAAACACCATATATTTT. Full variable domain (missing parts from reference TRBV2 and TRBJ1-3): EPEVTQTPSHQVTQMGQEVILRCVPISNHLYFYWYRQILGQKVEFLVSFYNNEISEKSEIFDDQFSVERPDGSNFTLKIRSTKLEDSAMYFCASSEIGGSGNTIYFGEGSWLTVV.

This clone has a handful of counts. V and J are TRBV5-1 and TRBJ1-1, with 12 positions matching TRBD1. J gave up 2 bases and V 4 bases, and 9 bases lay outside the gene matches. This CDR3 comprises 17 residues. CDR1 SGHRS and CDR2 YFSETQ come from the germline V gene. This CDR3 reads CASSLGQGAFGNTEAFF. CDR3 bases: TGCGCCAGCAGCCTGGGACAGGGGGCCTTCGGAAACACTGAAGCTTTCTTT.

The chain recombines TRBV12-5 with TRBJ1-2; no firm D call. CDR1 is LGHNT, CDR2 FRNRAP, per germline. Trimming took off 1 base at V and 8 bases at J, with 11 bases between the two ends. This CDR3 region has 13 residues. The CDR3 coding sequence is TGTGCTAGTGGTTTGGAACGCGCGTCCGGCTACACCTTC. Amino acid sequence: CASGLERASGYTF. Filled out from reference TRBV12-5 and TRBJ1-2, the complete variable domain reads DARVTQTPRHKVTEMGQEVTMRCQPILGHNTVFWYRQTMMQGLELLAYFRNRAPLDDSGMPKDRFSAEMPDATLATLKIQPSEPRDSAVYFCASGLERASGYTFGSGTRLTVV.

The chain uses TRBV25-1 and TRBJ1-1, with D tentatively TRBD1 (6 bases). V lost 6 bases and J lost 3, with 17 bases in between. Germline loops: CDR1 MGHDK, CDR2 SYGVNS. The CDR3 has 15 residues. The CDR3 nucleotides are TGTGCCAGCAGCCTCAGGGGCGGTGGGGACACTGAAGCTTTCTTT. Its protein is CASSLRGGGDTEAFF.

This clone was observed at least ten times. The V call is TRBV4-1, the J call TRBJ1-6; the match to TRBD1 covers 7 bases. CDR1 MGHRA and CDR2 YSYEKL come from the germline V gene. The CDR3 covers 15 residues. J gave up 12 bases and V 4 bases, and 12 bases lay outside the gene matches. The CDR3 protein is CASSPGQAAFGPLHF. The CDR3, as DNA: TGCGCCAGCAGCCCAGGACAGGCCGCCTTTGGACCCCTCCACTTT.

The chain carries TRBV2 and TRBJ1-5, with 10 positions matching TRBD1. The V gene's germline CDR1 is SNHLY and CDR2 FYNNEI. The V segment lost 3 bases and the J segment 7 bases; nucleotides outside the gene matches: 3. The length of the CDR3 is 14 residues. CDR3 DNA: TGTGCCAGCAGTGACGGACAGGGGGGGCAGCCCCAGCATTTT. It encodes CASSDGQGGQPQHF.

V and J are TRBV9 and TRBJ1-4; D is perhaps TRBD1 (6 bases). Per the germline V gene, CDR1 is SGDLS and CDR2 is YYNGEE. This CDR3 is 18 amino acids long. Trimming took off 5 bases at V and 7 bases at J, with 27 bases between the two ends. CDR3 DNA: TGTGCCAGCAGTAAGAGCTTTTCCCGGGACATCGAGTTTGAAAAACTGTTTTTT. It yields the protein CASSKSFSRDIEFEKLFF.

This clone appeared once. This chain connects TRBV4-2 to TRBJ1-2; 9 positions agree with TRBD1. CDR1 is LGHNA and CDR2 is YNFKEQ in the germline V gene. V gave up 5 bases and J gave up 8 bases; unmatched junction bases: 12. This CDR3 comprises 15 residues. The chain's CDR3 is CASSSAGQGLRGYTF. The CDR3 DNA follows: TGTGCCAGCAGCTCGGCGGGACAGGGCCTAAGGGGCTACACCTTC.

About this clone itself: Within the sample, other DNA sequences also encode this same CDR3. The chain links TRBV5-6 to TRBJ2-5; weak D call: TRBD2 (6 bases). Germline CDR1 and CDR2: SGHDT and YYEEEE. V shed 1 base and J shed 2 bases, with 12 bases lying between them. This CDR3 has 15 amino acids. CDR3 bases: TGTGCCAGCAGCTTGAGGGCGGACTATCAAGAGACCCAGTACTTC. It specifies CASSLRADYQETQYF.

The CDR3 sequence is CASSLGGREGMNTEAFF. The DNA for the CDR3 is TGTGCCAGCAGCTTAGGGGGGAGGGAGGGGATGAACACTGAAGCTTTCTTT. This rearrangement joins TRBV7-2 to TRBJ1-1; a weak D match, TRBD1 (5 bases). From germline, CDR1 is SGHTA and CDR2 FQGNSA. The germline V and J ends were trimmed by 1 base and 0 bases, with 15 bases remaining between them. The CDR3 length is 17 residues.

This clone was recorded a few times. This rearrangement joins TRBV12-3 or TRBV12-4 to TRBJ1-1, with no clear D. V lost 9 bases to trimming and J lost 4 bases, with 12 bases between them. This CDR3 region has 12 residues. The CDR3 loop reads CARSRASTEAFF. CDR3 DNA: TGTGCCAGGTCGCGGGCTAGCACTGAAGCTTTCTTT.

The chain has TRBV5-1 and TRBJ2-1; TRBD2 is a possible D gene (5 bases). The CDR3 is 14 amino acids. Per the germline V gene, CDR1 is SGHRS and CDR2 is YFSETQ. Trimming pared 5 bases from V and 0 bases from J, leaving 9 bases between. The CDR3 protein is CASSSVISYNEQFF. CDR3 DNA sequence: TGCGCCAGCAGTAGCGTAATCTCCTACAATGAGCAGTTCTTC.

This clone has just a few counts. J is TRBJ1-2 and V is TRBV28, with 10 bases that match TRBD1. With V trimmed by 2 bases and J by 4 bases, 1 base remained unmatched. Germline V gene data show CDR1 as MDHEN and CDR2 as SYDVKM. This CDR3 comprises 14 residues. Here the CDR3 reads CASSLGTGVYGYTF. Here the CDR3 DNA reads TGTGCCAGCAGTTTAGGGACAGGGGTCTATGGCTACACCTTC.

This clone is a singleton in its sample. J is TRBJ2-7 and V is TRBV28; no definite D call. The length of the CDR3 is 11 residues. The germline CDR1 and CDR2 sequences are MDHEN and SYDVKM. V lost 3 bases and J lost 7, with 7 bases in between. The CDR3 coding sequence is TGTGCCAGCAGTTTGCATCGGGAGCAGTACTTC. Translating it yields CASSLHREQYF.

In regard to this clone: Other DNA sequences from this sample encode an identical CDR3 as well. The chain combines TRBV5-1 with TRBJ1-4, with TRBD1 matching over 8 bases. CDR3 length equals 14 residues. With 0 bases clipped from V and 8 bases from J, the junction kept 3 bases outside the gene matches. Germline V gene sequence: CDR1 SGHRS, CDR2 YFSETQ. The CDR3 loop reads CASSLGDRGEKLFF. The DNA of the CDR3 is TGCGCCAGCAGCTTGGGTGACAGGGGAGAAAAACTGTTTTTT.

The J gene is TRBJ2-1, the V gene TRBV14; D might be TRBD2 (6 bases). The V end was cut by 5 bases, the J end by 9 bases, with 14 bases between. CDR1 and CDR2 from the germline V gene are SGHDN and FVKESK. This CDR3 region has 13 residues. The CDR3 reads CASSGVRRGEQFF. Written as DNA, the CDR3 is TGTGCCAGCAGCGGGGTCCGGCGGGGTGAGCAGTTCTTC.

The chain joins TRBV16 to TRBJ1-4, with 7 bases matching TRBD1. With V trimmed by 4 bases and J by 4 bases, 6 bases remained unmatched. This CDR3 is 15 amino acids long. Germline values: CDR1 KGHSY, CDR2 FQNENV. As DNA, the CDR3 is TGTGCCAGCAGCCCTCCGGGACAGATTAATGAAAAACTGTTTTTT. The encoded protein is CASSPPGQINEKLFF.

V gene TRBV19 combines with J gene TRBJ2-1; maybe TRBD2 (6 bases). This CDR3 is 14 amino acids long. V shed 3 bases and J shed 6 bases, with 12 bases lying between them. The V gene's germline CDR1 is LNHDA and CDR2 SQIVND (reference sequence). The chain's CDR3 is CASSIGTRTNEQFF. Written as DNA, the CDR3 is TGTGCCAGTAGTATTGGGACTCGAACCAATGAGCAGTTCTTC.

The DNA of the CDR3 is TGTGCCAGCAGGGGAAGCGGGGGTAACGGGGAGCTGTTTTTT. Translation gives CASRGSGGNGELFF. J is TRBJ2-2 and V is TRBV2; TRBD2 aligns across 8 bases. This CDR3 contains 14 residues. Trimming at V came to 6 bases and at J to 7 bases, leaving 7 bases not matched to a gene. Germline lookup yields CDR1 SNHLY and CDR2 FYNNEI.

The chain employs TRBV28 and TRBJ2-7; 7 bases are shared with TRBD1. Germline-derived CDR1 and CDR2 are MDHEN and SYDVKM. J was trimmed by 6 bases and V by 3 bases; bases with no gene match: 11. This CDR3 is built from 15 residues. The CDR3 spells CASSFNPRQGFEQYF. Here the CDR3 DNA reads TGTGCCAGCAGTTTTAACCCTCGACAGGGCTTCGAGCAGTACTTC.

This chain links TRBV7-2 with TRBJ1-2; D uncertain. Per the germline V gene, CDR1 is SGHTA and CDR2 is FQGNSA. This CDR3 is 14 amino acids long. The V and J ends lost 2 bases and 4 bases respectively, with 11 bases between them. The CDR3 region is CASSLWEGPYGYTF. The CDR3 nucleotides are TGTGCCAGCAGCTTATGGGAGGGCCCCTATGGCTACACCTTC.

The chain recombines TRBV9 with TRBJ2-6; unclear D gene. The V end lost 1 base, the J end lost 2 bases, and 4 bases lay between the germline ends. The V gene's germline CDR1 is SGDLS and CDR2 YYNGEE. The CDR3 runs to 14 residues. DNA for the CDR3: TGTGCCAGCAGCGTACAAACTGGGGCCAACGTCCTGACTTTC. Residues: CASSVQTGANVLTF.